A single sample gave rise to the 5 T cell receptor beta chains below, sequenced in a study of T cells in Graves' hyperthyroidism and ophthalmopathy. The CDR3 regions of TCR beta were amplified from RNA transcripts. During a first-round RT-PCR of the TCR CDR3, the HTBI primer set was used. TCRdb reprocessed the multiplex PCR reads with MiXCR, giving one entry per CDR3 protein. The repertoire holds about 610,000 distinct CDR3 sequences, with about 15% as singletons. The specimen sequenced was blood. These receptors were taken from a woman between 40 and 55 years old with Graves' ophthalmopathy.

This clonotype was counted ten times or more. This chain links TRBV12-3 or TRBV12-4 with TRBJ2-5; weak D call: TRBD2 (6 bases). V lost 4 bases and J lost 2, with 14 bases in between. This CDR3 has 15 residues. CDR3 sequence reads: CASSSSSELQETQYF. The CDR3 DNA follows: TGTGCCAGCAGTTCCTCTAGCGAGCTACAAGAGACCCAGTACTTC.

This clonotype was recorded many times. The chain carries TRBV28 and TRBJ1-1; no clear D gene. CDR1 is MDHEN, CDR2 SYDVKM, per germline. Trimming cost V 9 bases and J 3 bases, with 14 bases left between them. CDR3 length equals 13 residues. CDR3: CASLKSGDTEAFF. CDR3 bases: TGTGCCAGTCTAAAATCGGGAGACACTGAAGCTTTCTTT.

The chain combines TRBV6-1 with TRBJ1-2, with TRBD1 matching over 10 bases. This CDR3 comprises 14 residues. Germline lookup yields CDR1 MNHNS and CDR2 SASEGT. V shed 10 bases and J 6 bases; nucleotides not matched to a gene: 11. DNA for the CDR3: TGTGCCATCTTAAGACAGGGGGCTTTTGATGGCTACACCTTC. This gives the protein CAILRQGAFDGYTF.

In this sample, this clonotype turned up many times. The chain has TRBV6-1 and TRBJ1-1; 8 bases line up with TRBD1. This CDR3 region has 15 residues. The V gene end was trimmed by 2 bases and the J gene end by 0 bases; junction bases not matched to a gene: 2. Germline assignment: CDR1 MNHNS and CDR2 SASEGT. The CDR3 region is CASSEQGAMNTEAFF. The CDR3 bases are TGTGCCAGCAGTGAACAGGGGGCAATGAACACTGAAGCTTTCTTT.

The chain links TRBV6-1 to TRBJ2-7; D might be TRBD1 (7 bases). Trimming shortened V by 4 bases and J by 1 base, and 14 bases separated the two germline ends. The length of the CDR3 is 15 residues. Germline V lookup: CDR1 MNHNS, CDR2 SASEGT. The CDR3 DNA reads as TGTGCCAGCAGTGGGGACTGGACAGGTTCCTACGAGCAGTACTTC. Amino acids: CASSGDWTGSYEQYF.